These 26 T cell receptor beta chains share one sample of origin, sequenced in a study of beta chain features in type 1 diabetes. Investigators reverse transcribed all isolated RNA, so they sequenced expressed TCRB transcripts. Profiling relied on immunoSEQ multiplex PCR, and the TCRdb table lists in-frame clones only, not all of them. Here the sample spans roughly 700,000 clones, under 15% being singletons. Study-wide results and limits: TCRB CDR3s were moderately but significantly shorter in Type 1 diabetes patients in all four CD4+ subsets.

Their specific antigens are unknown. Sample: naive CD4+ T cells from blood. The receptors shown here come from a man aged 18 to 29 with type 1 diabetes.

This clone has only a few counts. The J gene is TRBJ1-1, the V gene TRBV7-8; TRBD1 matches at 8 bases. This CDR3 spans 17 amino acids. The V segment lost 4 bases and the J segment 5 bases; nucleotides outside the gene matches: 15. Germline-derived CDR1 and CDR2 are SGHVS and FQNEAQ. The CDR3 sequence: CASSWPKGQGWGTEAFF. Here the CDR3 DNA reads TGTGCCAGCAGCTGGCCGAAAGGACAGGGTTGGGGGACTGAAGCTTTCTTT.

The J gene is TRBJ2-7, the V gene TRBV19, with D possibly being TRBD2 (6 bases). Trimming took off 7 bases at V and 2 bases at J, with 21 bases between the two ends. CDR3 size: 16 residues. Germline V CDR1 and CDR2: LNHDA, SQIVND (reference sequence). CDR3 nucleotides: TGTGCCAGTACCCTCCATGGGGGGACCGACCCCTACGAGCAGTACTTC. It yields the protein CASTLHGGTDPYEQYF.

This clone was counted a few times. V is TRBV7-9 and J is TRBJ2-5; 12 bases fit TRBD1. CDR3 size: 15 residues. With 5 bases clipped from V and 4 bases from J, the junction kept 5 bases outside the gene matches. Germline V gene data show CDR1 as SEHNR and CDR2 as FQNEAQ (reference sequence). The chain's CDR3 is CASSEEGQGAETQYF. For the CDR3, the DNA is TGTGCCAGCAGCGAAGAGGGACAGGGGGCAGAGACCCAGTACTTC.

This clone was picked up a small number of times. This chain connects TRBV4-1 to TRBJ2-1, with TRBD1 matching over 9 bases. Germline-derived CDR1 and CDR2 are MGHRA and YSYEKL. Trimming at V came to 1 base and at J to 4 bases, leaving 8 bases not matched to a gene. This CDR3 comprises 17 residues. The CDR3 loop is CASSQGDRETPYNEQFF. CDR3 coding DNA: TGCGCCAGCAGCCAAGGGGACAGGGAGACCCCTTACAATGAGCAGTTCTTC.

V gene TRBV29-1 combines with J gene TRBJ2-1, with a possible D match to TRBD2 (5 bases). CDR1 is SQVTM and CDR2 is ANQGSEA in the germline V gene. This CDR3 contains 13 residues. The V gene lost 3 bases and the J gene lost 3 bases, with 9 bases spanning the gap. DNA for the CDR3: TGCAGCGTTGAGGGCCGGGGCTACAATGAGCAGTTCTTC. This sequence encodes CSVEGRGYNEQFF.

The sample holds a few counts of this clone. V and J are TRBV9 and TRBJ1-2; maybe TRBD1 (6 bases). V lost 2 bases and J 8 bases, leaving 22 bases between the germline ends. Per the germline V gene, CDR1 is SGDLS and CDR2 is YYNGEE. The CDR3 has 16 amino acids. For the CDR3, the DNA is TGTGCCAGCAGCGTGAATGTCCAGGGGCCCCTTGCGGGCTACACCTTC. Protein sequence: CASSVNVQGPLAGYTF. Full variable domain (remainder filled in from reference TRBV9 and TRBJ1-2): DSGVTQTPKHLITATGQRVTLRCSPRSGDLSVYWYQQSLDQGLQFLIQYYNGEERAKGNILERFSAQQFPDLHSELNLSSLELGDSALYFCASSVNVQGPLAGYTFGSGTRLTVV.

This chain links TRBV2 with TRBJ2-1; 9 bases match TRBD2. This CDR3 spans 14 amino acids. V lost 4 bases to trimming and J lost 4 bases; unmatched junction nucleotides: 2. Germline V gene data show CDR1 as SNHLY and CDR2 as FYNNEI. CDR3 coding DNA: TGTGCCAGCAGTGTGCTAGCGGGGTACAATGAGCAGTTCTTC. Translated, it gives CASSVLAGYNEQFF.

This clone showed up just a few times. Here the CDR3 DNA reads TGCGCCAGCAGCTTGAGTCCGGACTACGAGCAGTACTTC. Protein: CASSLSPDYEQYF. The chain recombines TRBV5-1 with TRBJ2-7; D gene ambiguous. Germline values: CDR1 SGHRS, CDR2 YFSETQ. V was clipped by 1 base and J by 3 bases, with 8 bases between them. The CDR3 consists of 13 residues.

This clone was seen a handful of times. Other DNA sequences from this sample encode an identical CDR3 as well. The chain carries TRBV7-3 and TRBJ2-5, with 8 bases identical to TRBD2. CDR3 length: 14 amino acids. The germline gives CDR1 SGHTA, CDR2 FQGTGA. V shed 1 base, J shed 3 bases, and the junction held 1 base outside the gene matches. In DNA form, the CDR3 reads TGTGCCAGCAGCTTAATGGGACTAGAAGAGACCCAGTACTTC. This translates into CASSLMGLEETQYF. Looking up the rest from reference TRBV7-3 and TRBJ2-5 gives the full variable domain: GAGVSQTPSNKVTEKGKYVELRCDPISGHTALYWYRQSLGQGPEFLIYFQGTGAADDSGLPNDRFFAVRPEGSVSTLKIQRTERGDSAVYLCASSLMGLEETQYFGPGTRLLVL.

The CDR3 DNA reads TGTGCCAGCAGTTCGCGACAGGTTGGCGGGGAGACCCAGTACTTC. Protein: CASSSRQVGGETQYF. The chain joins TRBV28 to TRBJ2-5; perhaps TRBD1 as D (6 bases). The CDR3 runs to 15 residues. Germline V gene data show CDR1 as MDHEN and CDR2 as SYDVKM. Trimming took 4 bases from V and 5 from J, leaving 17 bases between them.

This clone was counted between two and nine times. In the same sample, other DNA sequences code for this CDR3. This rearrangement joins TRBV29-1 to TRBJ1-1; a weak D match, TRBD1 (5 bases). The CDR3 has 13 residues. Trimming took off 5 bases at V and 0 bases at J, with 10 bases between the two ends. Germline CDR1 SQVTM, CDR2 ANQGSEA. The CDR3 here is CSVSGRMNTEAFF. As DNA, the CDR3 is TGCAGCGTTTCAGGGAGAATGAACACTGAAGCTTTCTTT. The full variable domain, rest sourced from reference TRBV29-1 and TRBJ1-1, is SAVISQKPSRDICQRGTSLTIQCQVDSQVTMMFWYRQQPGQSLTLIATANQGSEATYESGFVIDKFPISRPNLTFSTLTVSNMSPEDSSIYLCSVSGRMNTEAFFGQGTRLTVV.

J is TRBJ1-4 and V is TRBV9; a possible D gene is TRBD1 (5 bases). Germline V gene sequence: CDR1 SGDLS, CDR2 YYNGEE. The CDR3 consists of 17 residues. Trimming stripped 5 bases from V and 0 bases from J, with 17 bases between. CDR3 nucleotides: TGTGCCAGCAGTTCACAGGCTCCGGGGGCAACTAATGAAAAACTGTTTTTT. Protein product: CASSSQAPGATNEKLFF.

The chain links TRBV13 to TRBJ1-1; TRBD1 might be the D (5 bases). Between the trimmed V and J ends, which lost 0 bases and 5 bases, there was a span of 28 bases. The CDR3 is 20 amino acids. CDR1 is PRHDT, CDR2 FYEKMQ, per germline (reference sequence). For the CDR3, the DNA is TGTGCCAGCAGCTTAGGGACCATTGAGCCCGCCAGGGCTCCGAGAACTGAAGCTTTCTTT. Translated, it gives CASSLGTIEPARAPRTEAFF.

This clone occurred a few times. The V call is TRBV27, the J call TRBJ1-2, with D unresolved. The CDR3 has 16 residues. Germline V gene data show CDR1 as MNHEY and CDR2 as SMNVEV (reference sequence). V was trimmed by 5 bases and J by 2 bases, leaving 18 bases between them. CDR3: CASSLTPRVPNYGYTF. In nucleotides, the CDR3 is TGTGCCAGCAGTCTCACTCCAAGGGTCCCCAACTATGGCTACACCTTC.

This clone was seen a handful of times. This chain links TRBV30 with TRBJ2-5; no clear D. V shed 5 bases and J shed 5 bases, with 9 bases lying between them. Germline V lookup: CDR1 GTSNPN, CDR2 SVGIG (reference sequence). The CDR3 has 11 amino acids. In nucleotides, the CDR3 is TGTGCCTGGTCATATCTGGAGACCCAGTACTTC. The encoded protein is CAWSYLETQYF.

This clone was detected a few times. The V and J genes are TRBV19 and TRBJ2-6; D is ambiguous. CDR3 length equals 15 residues. Germline V lookup: CDR1 LNHDA, CDR2 SQIVND (reference sequence). Trimming left V 1 base short and J 0 bases short, with 4 bases between. DNA of the CDR3: TGTGCCAGTAGTATAGTCAGCTCTGGGGCCAACGTCCTGACTTTC. Protein product: CASSIVSSGANVLTF. The full variable domain, with the rest looked up from reference TRBV19 and TRBJ2-6, is DGGITQSPKYLFRKEGQNVTLSCEQNLNHDAMYWYRQDPGQGLRLIYYSQIVNDFQKGDIAEGYSVSREKKESFPLTVTSAQKNPTAFYLCASSIVSSGANVLTFGAGSRLTVL.

This clone was seen a handful of times. The gene calls are TRBV9 and TRBJ1-2; D may be TRBD1 (6 bases). V was shortened by 3 bases and J by 0 bases, with 12 bases between the two germline ends. Germline V gives CDR1 SGDLS, CDR2 YYNGEE. This CDR3 is built from 15 residues. The CDR3 sequence is CASSDRDTSNYGYTF. Here the CDR3 DNA reads TGTGCCAGCAGCGACCGGGACACCTCTAACTATGGCTACACCTTC.

This clone turned up a few times. The J gene is TRBJ2-7, the V gene TRBV6-5; TRBD1 matches at 9 bases. The V and J ends lost 6 bases and 2 bases, in that order; junction bases with no gene match: 5. This CDR3 comprises 14 residues. Germline V gives CDR1 MNHEY, CDR2 SVGAGI. CDR3 amino acids: CASSTGGQAYEQYF. CDR3 nucleotide sequence: TGTGCCAGCAGCACAGGGGGCCAGGCCTACGAGCAGTACTTC.

This chain links TRBV6-1 with TRBJ2-5; D is perhaps TRBD1 or TRBD2 (5 bases each). The CDR3 totals 13 residues. V was shortened by 6 bases and J by 1 base, with 9 bases between the two germline ends. Germline V gene data show CDR1 as MNHNS and CDR2 as SASEGT. CDR3 nucleotides: TGTGCCAGCAGCACCGGGACCCAAGAGACCCAGTACTTC. It encodes CASSTGTQETQYF.

This clone showed up just a few times. The rearrangement uses TRBV27 and TRBJ2-7; 8 bases are a match to TRBD1. With V trimmed by 4 bases and J by 3 bases, 11 bases remained unmatched. Germline V gives CDR1 MNHEY, CDR2 SMNVEV (reference sequence). CDR3 length: 16 amino acids. CDR3 DNA: TGTGCCAGCAGTTCGGGGCGGGACAGGACGAACTACGAGCAGTACTTC. Protein: CASSSGRDRTNYEQYF.

The chain couples TRBV5-1 to TRBJ2-7, with D hard to call. The ends were cut back, 4 bases at V and 12 bases at J, with 17 bases in the middle. CDR1 is SGHRS, CDR2 YFSETQ, per germline. The CDR3 loop spans 12 amino acids. The CDR3 loop is CASSHSKGIAYF. DNA of the CDR3: TGCGCCAGCAGCCATTCGAAGGGAATTGCGTACTTC. Full variable domain (remainder filled in from reference TRBV5-1 and TRBJ2-7): KAGVTQTPRYLIKTRGQQVTLSCSPISGHRSVSWYQQTPGQGLQFLFEYFSETQRNKGNFPGRFSGRQFSNSRSEMNVSTLELGDSALYLCASSHSKGIAYFGPGTRLTVT.

The V call is TRBV5-1, the J call TRBJ2-1; 9 bases align to TRBD1. This CDR3 contains 14 residues. The germline V gene encodes CDR1 SGHRS and CDR2 YFSETQ. The V segment lost 6 bases and the J segment 9 bases; nucleotides outside the gene matches: 10. The CDR3 nucleotides are TGCGCCAGCACGGTTGGGACAGGGTCCACTGAGCAGTTCTTC. Protein product: CASTVGTGSTEQFF.

This clone was detected a few times. This chain links TRBV5-1 with TRBJ1-6; 8 nucleotides match TRBD1. V lost 2 bases and J lost 7; bases outside the gene matches: 5. The CDR3 has 15 residues. The germline V gene encodes CDR1 SGHRS and CDR2 YFSETQ. CDR3: CASSFDRGDNSPLHF. CDR3 DNA: TGCGCCAGCAGCTTTGACAGGGGCGACAATTCACCCCTCCACTTT.

The chain recombines TRBV5-4 with TRBJ2-1; D unclear. Germline V gene lookup returns CDR1 SGHNT and CDR2 YYREEE (reference sequence). V lost 2 bases, J lost 9 bases, and 9 bases lay in between. The length of the CDR3 is 12 residues. The CDR3 is CASSFMVSEQFF. CDR3 coding DNA: TGTGCCAGCAGCTTCATGGTGAGTGAGCAGTTCTTC.

This rearrangement joins TRBV2 to TRBJ2-1, with D possibly called TRBD1 or TRBD2 (5 bases each). Trimming shortened V by 7 bases and J by 4 bases, and 17 bases separated the two germline ends. Germline V gene data show CDR1 as SNHLY and CDR2 as FYNNEI. The CDR3 runs to 15 residues. CDR3 nucleotide sequence: TGTGCCAGCATCACCGGGGCCAATAATTACAATGAGCAGTTCTTC. This gives the protein CASITGANNYNEQFF.

This chain connects TRBV28 to TRBJ2-7, with 7 bases identical to TRBD1. This CDR3 has 14 amino acids. Germline V gene data show CDR1 as MDHEN and CDR2 as SYDVKM. With V trimmed by 1 base and J by 7 bases, 7 bases remained unmatched. For the CDR3, the DNA is TGTGCCAGCAGTTTATCGGACAGGTGGCGGGAGCAGTACTTC. Encoded protein: CASSLSDRWREQYF.